This TCR beta chain was retrieved from a study of CD4+ T cells in melanoma. Trimming removed 3 bases from V and 0 bases from J, with 11 bases in between. In germline, CDR1 is LNHDA, CDR2 SQIVND (reference sequence). This CDR3 is 15 amino acids long. Measured with immunoSEQ multiplex PCR; TCRdb has only the in-frame clones, and not every one. The repertoire holds around 100,000 clones, around 93% seen once, with about 3.3% in the top ten. V and J are TRBV19 and TRBJ1-1; D not resolved. The receptor comes from a human donor with melanoma. The sequenced sample was peripheral blood. The CDR3 DNA reads as TGTGCCAGTAGTATCCATGGAAAAATGAACACTGAAGCTTTCTTT. It is translated as CASSIHGKMNTEAFF. Looking up the rest from reference TRBV19 and TRBJ1-1 gives the full variable domain: DGGITQSPKYLFRKEGQNVTLSCEQNLNHDAMYWYRQDPGQGLRLIYYSQIVNDFQKGDIAEGYSVSREKKESFPLTVTSAQKNPTAFYLCASSIHGKMNTEAFFGQGTRLTVV.